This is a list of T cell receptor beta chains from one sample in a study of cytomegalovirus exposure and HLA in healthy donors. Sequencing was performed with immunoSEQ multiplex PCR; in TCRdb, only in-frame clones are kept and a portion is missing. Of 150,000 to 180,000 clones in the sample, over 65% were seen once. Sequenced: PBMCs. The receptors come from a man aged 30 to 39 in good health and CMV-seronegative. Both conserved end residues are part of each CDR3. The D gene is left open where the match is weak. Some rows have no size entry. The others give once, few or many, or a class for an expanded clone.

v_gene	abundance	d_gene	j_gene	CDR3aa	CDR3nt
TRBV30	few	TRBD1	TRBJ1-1	CAWSTRGHTEAFF	TGTGCCTGGAGTACCAGGGGGCACACTGAAGCTTTCTTT
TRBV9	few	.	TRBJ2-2	CASSVAQTGELFF	TGTGCCAGCAGCGTAGCTCAGACCGGGGAGCTGTTTTTT
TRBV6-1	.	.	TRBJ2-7	CASSESVWSYEQYF	TGTGCCAGCAGTGAATCCGTATGGAGCTACGAGCAGTACTTC
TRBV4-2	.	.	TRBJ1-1	CASSQGASGFTEAFF	TGTGCCAGCAGCCAAGGAGCCTCAGGGTTCACTGAAGCTTTCTTT
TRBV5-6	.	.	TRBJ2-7	CASSLERDSCEQYF	TGTGCCAGCAGCTTGGAGAGGGACTCCTGTGAGCAGTACTTC
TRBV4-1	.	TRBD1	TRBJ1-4	CASSQGQDREKLFF	TGCGCCAGCAGCCAAGGGCAGGACAGGGAAAAACTGTTTTTT
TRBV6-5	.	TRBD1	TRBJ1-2	CASRGTGGGYGYTF	TGTGCCAGCAGGGGGACAGGGGGCGGCTATGGCTACACCTTC
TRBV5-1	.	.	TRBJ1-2	CASSLGEAYGYTF	TGCGCCAGCAGCTTGGGGGAGGCCTATGGCTACACCTTC
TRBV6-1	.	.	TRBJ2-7	CASSDHPWGRGSYEQYF	TGTGCCAGCAGTGATCACCCTTGGGGGCGCGGGAGCTACGAGCAGTACTTC
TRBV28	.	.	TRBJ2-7	CASSQNPYEQYF	TGTGCCAGCAGTCAAAATCCCTACGAGCAGTACTTC
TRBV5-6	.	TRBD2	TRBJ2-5	CASSLQLTSGETQYF	TGTGCCAGCAGCTTGCAACTGACTAGCGGGGAGACCCAGTACTTC
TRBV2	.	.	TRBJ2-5	CASSSLETQYF	TGTGCCAGCAGTAGCCTGGAGACCCAGTACTTC
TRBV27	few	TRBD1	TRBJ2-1	CASTADRGSYNEQFF	TGTGCCAGCACCGCGGACAGGGGCTCCTACAATGAGCAGTTCTTC
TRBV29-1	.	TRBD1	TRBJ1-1	CSVLTGRDTEAFF	TGCAGCGTCCTGACAGGGCGGGACACTGAAGCTTTCTTT
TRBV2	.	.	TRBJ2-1	CASRQAGSSYNEQFF	TGTGCCAGCCGACAGGCAGGGAGCTCCTACAATGAGCAGTTCTTC
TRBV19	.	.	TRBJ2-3	CASSIRGSTDTQYF	TGTGCCAGTAGTATTCGAGGCTCCACAGATACGCAGTATTTT
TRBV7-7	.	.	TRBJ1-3	CATPFGVRGNTIYF	TGTGCTACCCCGTTCGGGGTACGCGGAAACACCATATATTTT
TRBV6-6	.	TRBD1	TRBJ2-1	CASSQNRGSSYNEQFF	TGTGCCAGCAGTCAGAACAGGGGGAGCTCCTACAATGAGCAGTTCTTC
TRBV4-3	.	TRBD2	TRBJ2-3	CASSQRTSGGGTDTQYF	TGCGCCAGCAGCCAAAGGACTAGCGGGGGGGGCACAGATACGCAGTATTTT
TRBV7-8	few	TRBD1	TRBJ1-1	CASSKGQRNTEAFF	TGTGCCAGCAGCAAGGGACAGCGAAACACTGAAGCTTTCTTT
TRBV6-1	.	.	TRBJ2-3	CASNPTATDTQYF	TGTGCCAGCAATCCGACAGCCACAGATACGCAGTATTTT
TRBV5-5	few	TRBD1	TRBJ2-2	CASRLQGVGTGELFF	TGTGCCAGCAGGCTACAGGGGGTCGGTACCGGGGAGCTGTTTTTT
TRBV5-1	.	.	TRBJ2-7	CASSLGGQVRYEQYF	TGCGCCAGCAGCTTGGGAGGGCAGGTCCGTTACGAGCAGTACTTC
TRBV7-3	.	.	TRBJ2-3	CASSSVGTSTDTQYF	TGTGCCAGCAGCTCCGTCGGGACTAGCACAGATACGCAGTATTTT
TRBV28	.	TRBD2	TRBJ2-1	CASSRGSGGVSEQFF	TGTGCCAGCAGTCGCGGTAGCGGGGGGGTGAGTGAGCAGTTCTTC
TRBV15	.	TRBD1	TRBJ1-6	CATSTRQGARGLLHF	TGTGCCACCAGCACACGGCAGGGGGCGAGAGGCCTCCTCCACTTT
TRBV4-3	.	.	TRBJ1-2	CASSQDRDYGYPF	TGCGCCAGCAGCCAAGACAGGGACTATGGCTACCCCTTC
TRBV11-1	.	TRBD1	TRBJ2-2	CASYPGDRGSTGELFF	TGTGCCAGTTACCCCGGGGACAGGGGCAGCACCGGGGAGCTGTTTTTT
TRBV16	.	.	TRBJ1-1	CASSPQGNEAFF	TGTGCCAGCAGCCCACAGGGAAACGAAGCTTTCTTT
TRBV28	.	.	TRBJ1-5	CASGGDRLSNQPQHF	TGTGCCAGTGGCGGTGACAGGTTATCTAATCAGCCCCAGCATTTT
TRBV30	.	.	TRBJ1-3	CAWNIRGGNTIYF	TGTGCCTGGAATATCAGGGGCGGAAACACCATATATTTT
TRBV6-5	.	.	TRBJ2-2	CASSQGFSGELFF	TGTGCCAGCAGCCAGGGATTCTCCGGGGAGCTGTTTTTT
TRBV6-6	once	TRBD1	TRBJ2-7	CASSPEQGKGPYEQYF	TGTGCCAGCAGTCCCGAACAGGGGAAGGGACCCTACGAGCAGTACTTC
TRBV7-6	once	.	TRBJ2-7	CASSLAGPSYEQYF	TGTGCCAGCAGCCTAGCTGGGCCTTCCTACGAGCAGTACTTC
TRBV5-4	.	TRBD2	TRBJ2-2	CASSYPGGSGELFF	TGTGCCAGCAGCTACCCCGGGGGGAGCGGGGAGCTGTTTTTT
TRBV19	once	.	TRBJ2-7	CASSIGGNRHEQYF	TGTGCCAGTAGTATTGGGGGGAATAGACACGAGCAGTACTTC
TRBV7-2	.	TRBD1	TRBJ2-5	CASSLRTGGMETQYF	TGTGCCAGCAGCCTTCGGACAGGGGGCATGGAGACCCAGTACTTC
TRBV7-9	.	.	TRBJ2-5	CAIEEETQYF	TGTGCCATCGAGGAAGAGACCCAGTACTTC
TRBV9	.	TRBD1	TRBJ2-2	CASSVKGQDTGELFF	TGTGCCAGCAGCGTAAAGGGACAGGACACCGGGGAGCTGTTTTTT
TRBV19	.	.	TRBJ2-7	CASSIGPRIGPSYEQYF	TGTGCCAGTAGTATAGGCCCCCGCATCGGTCCCTCCTACGAGCAGTACTTC
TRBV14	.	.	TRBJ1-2	CASSQLTGGYTF	TGTGCCAGCAGCCAACTGACAGGAGGCTACACCTTC
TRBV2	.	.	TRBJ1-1	CASSDEVRTEAFF	TGTGCCAGCAGTGATGAGGTTCGGACTGAAGCTTTCTTT
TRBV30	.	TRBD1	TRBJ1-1	CAWSRNRGSEAFF	TGTGCCTGGAGTAGAAACAGGGGATCTGAAGCTTTCTTT
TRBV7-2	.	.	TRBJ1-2	CASSSGTSGYTF	TGTGCCAGCAGCTCGGGGACATCTGGCTACACCTTC
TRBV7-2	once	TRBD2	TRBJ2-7	CASSLGRLAGQYF	TGTGCCAGCAGCTTAGGTCGCCTAGCGGGGCAGTACTTC
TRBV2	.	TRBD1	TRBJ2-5	CASGLTGEVETQYF	TGTGCCAGCGGGCTGACAGGGGAGGTAGAGACCCAGTACTTC
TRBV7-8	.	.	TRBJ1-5	CASRPGGSNQPQNF	TGTGCCAGCAGGCCGGGGGGTAGCAATCAGCCCCAGAATTTT
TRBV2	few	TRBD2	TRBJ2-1	CASSEPSSGGAAALSYEQFF	TGTGCCAGCAGTGAACCGTCTAGCGGGGGGGCCGCGGCTTTAAGCTATGAGCAGTTCTTC
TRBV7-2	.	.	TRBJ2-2	CASSLRGSNTGELFF	TGTGCCAGCAGCTTACGGGGGTCGAACACCGGGGAGCTGTTTTTT
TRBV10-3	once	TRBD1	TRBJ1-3	CAISDASKGARNTIYF	TGTGCCATCAGTGATGCTTCTAAGGGGGCTCGGAACACCATATATTTT
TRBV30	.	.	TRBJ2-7	CAWSVRREWSSYEQYF	TGTGCCTGGAGTGTACGCCGGGAGTGGAGCTCCTACGAGCAGTACTTC
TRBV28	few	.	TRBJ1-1	CASSITTVNTEAFF	TGTGCCAGCAGTATCACGACAGTGAACACTGAAGCTTTCTTT
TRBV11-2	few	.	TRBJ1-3	CASSSTGLSGNTIYF	TGTGCCAGCAGCTCTACAGGGCTCTCTGGAAACACCATATATTTT
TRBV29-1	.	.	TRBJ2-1	CSVVLAGNEQFF	TGCAGCGTTGTTTTGGCCGGGAATGAGCAGTTCTTC
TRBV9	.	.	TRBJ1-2	CASSVVATGRAVPPYGYTF	TGTGCCAGCAGCGTAGTGGCAACGGGGAGGGCCGTACCTCCCTATGGCTACACCTTC
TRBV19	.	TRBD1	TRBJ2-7	CASSMDRANEQYF	TGTGCCAGTAGCATGGACAGGGCCAACGAGCAGTACTTC
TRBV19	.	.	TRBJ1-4	CASSRETATNEKLFF	TGTGCCAGTAGTAGAGAGACTGCAACTAATGAAAAACTGTTTTTT
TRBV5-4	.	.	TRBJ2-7	CASSRTDGEQYF	TGTGCCAGCAGCCGGACAGACGGAGAGCAGTACTTC
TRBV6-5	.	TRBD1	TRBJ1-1	CASSETGGRAFF	TGTGCCAGCAGTGAAACAGGGGGGCGAGCTTTCTTT